These 5 T cell receptor beta chains were all obtained from the same sample, sequenced in a study of PD-L1 blockade in urothelial cancer. Profiled with immunoSEQ multiplex PCR; TCRdb holds only in-frame clones, not every one. The sample lists about 72,000 clones; 80% to 85% were seen once. Sequenced here: PBMCs, sampled around atezolizumab (anti-PD-L1) treatment. These receptors all stem from a man aged 70-80 years with urothelial cancer.

The V call is TRBV28, the J call TRBJ2-5, with D possibly being TRBD2 (5 bases). CDR3 length: 13 amino acids. Per the germline V gene, CDR1 is MDHEN and CDR2 is SYDVKM. V lost 7 bases, J lost 5 bases, and 14 bases lay in between. The CDR3 sequence: CASKKEAPETQYF. Here the CDR3 DNA reads TGTGCCAGCAAGAAGGAGGCCCCTGAGACCCAGTACTTC.

The chain is built from TRBV5-1 and TRBJ2-1, with D possibly being TRBD2 (6 bases). The CDR3 is 15 amino acids. Trimming removed 4 bases at V and 3 bases at J, with 14 bases between. The germline gives CDR1 SGHRS, CDR2 YFSETQ. The CDR3 region has the DNA TGCGCCAGCAGCGCCGACACTAGCAGCTACAATGAGCAGTTCTTC. This encodes CASSADTSSYNEQFF. The full variable domain, its missing parts supplied by reference TRBV5-1 and TRBJ2-1, is KAGVTQTPRYLIKTRGQQVTLSCSPISGHRSVSWYQQTPGQGLQFLFEYFSETQRNKGNFPGRFSGRQFSNSRSEMNVSTLELGDSALYLCASSADTSSYNEQFFGPGTRLTVL.

V and J are TRBV2 and TRBJ2-3; D possibly corresponds to TRBD2 (6 bases). The V gene's germline CDR1 is SNHLY and CDR2 FYNNEI. The CDR3 extends over 14 amino acids. Trimming left V 5 bases short and J 4 bases short, with 13 bases between. CDR3: CASSQETRSDTQYF. The CDR3 DNA sequence: TGTGCCAGCAGTCAAGAGACTAGGTCAGATACGCAGTATTTT. The full variable domain, with the rest looked up from reference TRBV2 and TRBJ2-3, is EPEVTQTPSHQVTQMGQEVILRCVPISNHLYFYWYRQILGQKVEFLVSFYNNEISEKSEIFDDQFSVERPDGSNFTLKIRSTKLEDSAMYFCASSQETRSDTQYFGPGTRLTVL.

Turning to this clone: A read error may account for a junction end that differs from germline. The chain carries TRBV4-2 and TRBJ2-2, with 9 bases aligning to TRBD1. The germline gives CDR1 LGHNA, CDR2 YNFKEQ. The CDR3 length is 18 residues. The CDR3: CASSQAPSGQGINRGAVF. Here the CDR3 DNA reads TGTGCCAGCAGCCAAGCCCCCTCGGGACAGGGCATCAACCGGGGAGCTGTTTTT.

The chain joins TRBV5-1 to TRBJ2-7; perhaps TRBD2 as D (6 bases). The germline V and J ends were trimmed by 0 bases and 2 bases, with 12 bases remaining between them. CDR3 size: 15 residues. The germline CDR1 and CDR2 sequences are SGHRS and YFSETQ. For the CDR3, the DNA is TGCGCCAGCAGCTTGGTCGGCGGGACCCCCTACGAGCAGTACTTC. As protein: CASSLVGGTPYEQYF. The full variable domain, with the rest looked up from reference TRBV5-1 and TRBJ2-7, is KAGVTQTPRYLIKTRGQQVTLSCSPISGHRSVSWYQQTPGQGLQFLFEYFSETQRNKGNFPGRFSGRQFSNSRSEMNVSTLELGDSALYLCASSLVGGTPYEQYFGPGTRLTVT.